These 5 T cell receptor beta chains were sequenced from one sample in a study of cytomegalovirus exposure and HLA in healthy donors. Vbeta (60) and Jbeta (13) primers were used in the PCR. Profiling relied on immunoSEQ multiplex PCR, and the TCRdb table lists in-frame clones only, not all of them. The data contain some 150,000 clones, around 68% of them singletons. Sequencing input: PBMCs. The receptors come from a man aged 25-45 years in good health and CMV-seronegative.

This clone was observed a few times. The chain has TRBV5-6 and TRBJ2-1; maybe TRBD1 (6 bases). The V and J ends lost 0 bases and 15 bases respectively, with 16 bases between them. The CDR3 extends over 13 amino acids. Germline V gene lookup returns CDR1 SGHDT and CDR2 YYEEEE. Here the CDR3 DNA reads TGTGCCAGCAGCTTGGCGGACAGCGGTTGGGGGTTCTTC. Translation: CASSLADSGWGFF. Supplemented by reference TRBV5-6 and TRBJ2-1, the full variable domain reads DAGVTQSPTHLIKTRGQQVTLRCSPKSGHDTVSWYQQALGQGPQFIFQYYEEEERQRGNFPDRFSGHQFPNYSSELNVNALLLGDSALYLCASSLADSGWGFFGPGTRLTVL.

V gene TRBV7-8 combines with J gene TRBJ2-7, with D possibly TRBD1 on 6 matching bases. The CDR3 loop spans 12 amino acids. Germline loops: CDR1 SGHVS, CDR2 FQNEAQ. Trimming stripped 5 bases from V and 6 bases from J, with 11 bases between. CDR3 residues: CASSRTGTEQYF. The CDR3 bases are TGTGCCAGCAGCCGAACAGGGACCGAGCAGTACTTC.

CDR3 protein: CASSAWGTIQETQYF. Written as DNA, the CDR3 is TGTGCCAGCAGCGCGTGGGGGACAATACAAGAGACCCAGTACTTC. J is TRBJ2-5 and V is TRBV9; weak D call: TRBD1 (6 bases). With 3 bases removed from V and 2 bases from J, the gap between germline ends came to 14 bases. The CDR3 is 15 residues long. CDR1 and CDR2 (germline): SGDLS, YYNGEE.

The chain uses TRBV6-5 and TRBJ2-1; 7 bases line up with TRBD2. Germline CDR1 MNHEY, CDR2 SVGAGI. The CDR3 covers 16 residues. V shed 0 bases, J shed 2 bases, and the junction held 4 bases outside the gene matches. The CDR3 loop is CASSYSPGGTYNEQFF. The CDR3 nucleotides read TGTGCCAGCAGTTACTCTCCCGGGGGGACCTACAATGAGCAGTTCTTC.

The rearrangement joins TRBV28 to TRBJ1-6; the D gene is possibly TRBD1 (5 bases). Trimming pared 5 bases from V and 10 bases from J, leaving 15 bases between. The germline CDR1 and CDR2 sequences are MDHEN and SYDVKM. CDR3 length: 14 amino acids. The CDR3 region has the DNA TGTGCCAGCAGTCAAGACAGATCCTGGTCACCCCTCCACTTT. Translating gives CASSQDRSWSPLHF.